This T cell receptor beta chain was retrieved from a study of STAT5B mutations in CD4+ large granular lymphocyte leukemia. The CDR3 length is 14 residues. With 7 bases removed from V and 0 bases from J, the gap between germline ends came to 10 bases. Germline CDR1 and CDR2: SNHLY and FYNNEI. About this clone: Antigen: not known.

The study, taken as a whole, reports: TRBV06-family usage was enriched in top patient clones (8/27) versus controls (2/35). Main leukemic clonotypes were patient-specific, but 20% to 25% appeared at low frequency elsewhere.

Original methodology: Productive clonotypes were detectable down to 2.59 x 10-5 frequency. Sequencing was performed with immunoSEQ multiplex PCR; in TCRdb, only in-frame clones are kept and a portion is missing. That table gives V, J and clone size, and the DNA gave D and trimming. There are fewer than 40,000 clones in the sample; about four fifths occur only once, and about 2% lies in the top ten. The receptor was derived from a human donor in good health. Specimen: CD4+ T cells from blood buffy coats. The rearrangement links TRBV2 to TRBJ1-5; no clear D gene. DNA for the CDR3: TGTGCCAGCATGATCGGTGGTAGCAATCAGCCCCAGCATTTT. Its protein is CASMIGGSNQPQHF.